This TCR beta chain emerged from a study of T cell changes during pregnancy in multiple sclerosis. The V gene's germline CDR1 is SGHRS and CDR2 YFSETQ. The CDR3 loop spans 13 amino acids. Trimming stripped 1 base from V and 6 bases from J, with 11 bases between. Clones were read by immunoSEQ multiplex PCR, and TCRdb kept only the in-frame ones, dropping some. The sample consists of around 68,000 clones, roughly 89% of them appearing once. The receptor was isolated from a female donor in good health, enrolled as a control in a pregnancy study. This material consisted of peripheral blood, taken in the third trimester of pregnancy. The rearrangement uses TRBV5-1 and TRBJ2-7, with D possibly being TRBD1 (5 bases). This chain's CDR3 is CASSLSTGPEQYF. CDR3 nucleotides: TGCGCCAGCAGCTTGAGTACAGGCCCCGAGCAGTACTTC.